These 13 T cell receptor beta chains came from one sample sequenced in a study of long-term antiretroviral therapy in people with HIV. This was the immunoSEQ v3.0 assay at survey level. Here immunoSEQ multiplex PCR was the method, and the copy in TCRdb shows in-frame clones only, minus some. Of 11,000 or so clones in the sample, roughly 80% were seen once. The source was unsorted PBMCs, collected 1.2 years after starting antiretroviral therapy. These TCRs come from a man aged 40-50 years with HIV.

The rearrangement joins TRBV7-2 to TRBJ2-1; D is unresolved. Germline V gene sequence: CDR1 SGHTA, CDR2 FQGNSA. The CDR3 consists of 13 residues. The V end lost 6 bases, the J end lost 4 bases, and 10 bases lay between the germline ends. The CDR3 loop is CASRGPIYNEQFF. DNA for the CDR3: TGTGCCAGCAGGGGCCCTATATACAATGAGCAGTTCTTC.

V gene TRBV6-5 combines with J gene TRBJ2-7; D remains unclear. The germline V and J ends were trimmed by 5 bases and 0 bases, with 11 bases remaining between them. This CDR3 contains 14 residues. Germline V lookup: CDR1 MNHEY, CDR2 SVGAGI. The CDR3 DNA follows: TGTGCCAGCAGTCCGTCGGGCCCCTCCTACGAGCAGTACTTC. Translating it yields CASSPSGPSYEQYF.

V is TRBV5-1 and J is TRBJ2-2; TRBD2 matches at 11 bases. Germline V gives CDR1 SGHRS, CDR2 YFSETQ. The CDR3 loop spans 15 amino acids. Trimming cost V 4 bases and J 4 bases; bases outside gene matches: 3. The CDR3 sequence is CASSTGTSGTGELFF. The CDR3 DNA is TGCGCCAGCAGCACCGGGACTAGCGGCACCGGGGAGCTGTTTTTT.

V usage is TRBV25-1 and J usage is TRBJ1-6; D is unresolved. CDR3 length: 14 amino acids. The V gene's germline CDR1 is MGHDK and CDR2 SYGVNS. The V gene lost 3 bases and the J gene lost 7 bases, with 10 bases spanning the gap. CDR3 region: CASSEGSRNSPLHF. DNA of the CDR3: TGTGCCAGCAGTGAGGGGAGTAGGAATTCACCCCTCCACTTT.

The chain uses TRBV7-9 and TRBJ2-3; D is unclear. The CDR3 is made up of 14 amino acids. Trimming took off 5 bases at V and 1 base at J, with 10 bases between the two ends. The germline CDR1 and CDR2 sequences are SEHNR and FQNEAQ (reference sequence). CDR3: CASSPLGGTDTQYF. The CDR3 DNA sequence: TGTGCCAGCAGCCCACTGGGTGGCACAGATACGCAGTATTTT. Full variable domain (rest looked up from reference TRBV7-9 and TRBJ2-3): DTGVSQNPRHKITKRGQNVTFRCDPISEHNRLYWYRQTLGQGPEFLTYFQNEAQLEKSRLLSDRFSAERPKGSFSTLEIQRTEQGDSAMYLCASSPLGGTDTQYFGPGTRLTVL.

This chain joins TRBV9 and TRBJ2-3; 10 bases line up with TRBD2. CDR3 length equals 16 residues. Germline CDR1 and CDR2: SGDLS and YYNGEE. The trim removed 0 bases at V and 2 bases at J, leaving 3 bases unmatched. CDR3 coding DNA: TGTGCCAGCAGCGTAGGGACTAGCGGTTACACAGATACGCAGTATTTT. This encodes CASSVGTSGYTDTQYF.

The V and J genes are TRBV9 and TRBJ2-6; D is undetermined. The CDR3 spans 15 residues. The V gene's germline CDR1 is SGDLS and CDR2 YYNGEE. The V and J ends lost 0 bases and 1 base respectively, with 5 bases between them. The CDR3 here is CASSVGESGANVLTF. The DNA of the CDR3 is TGTGCCAGCAGCGTAGGGGAATCTGGGGCCAACGTCCTGACTTTC.

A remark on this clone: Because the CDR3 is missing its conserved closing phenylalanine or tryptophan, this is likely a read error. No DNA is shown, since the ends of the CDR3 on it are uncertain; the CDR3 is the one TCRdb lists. The CDR3 protein is CASSERGGTFI. The rearrangement joins TRBV6-1 to TRBJ2-7; TRBD2, as called in the table, went unchecked against the DNA. The CDR3 length equals 11 residues, ends included. Germline loops: CDR1 MNHNS, CDR2 SASEGT.

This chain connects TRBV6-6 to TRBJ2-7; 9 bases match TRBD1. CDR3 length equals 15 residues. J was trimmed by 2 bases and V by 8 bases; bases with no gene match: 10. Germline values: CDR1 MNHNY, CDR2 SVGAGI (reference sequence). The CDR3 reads CASSPRGQGTYEQYF. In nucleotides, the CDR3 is TGTGCCAGCTCCCCACGAGGACAGGGGACCTACGAGCAGTACTTC.

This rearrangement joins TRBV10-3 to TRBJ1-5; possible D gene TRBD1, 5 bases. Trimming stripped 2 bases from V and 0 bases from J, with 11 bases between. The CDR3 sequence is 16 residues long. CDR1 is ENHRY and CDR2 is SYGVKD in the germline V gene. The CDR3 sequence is CAISEGGFNSNQPQHF. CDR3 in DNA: TGTGCCATCAGTGAGGGGGGTTTTAATAGCAATCAGCCCCAGCATTTT.

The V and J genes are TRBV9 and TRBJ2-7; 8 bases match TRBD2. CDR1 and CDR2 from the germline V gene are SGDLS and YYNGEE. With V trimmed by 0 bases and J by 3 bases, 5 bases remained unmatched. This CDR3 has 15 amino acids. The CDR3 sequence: CASSVGGSGDYEQYF. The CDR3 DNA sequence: TGTGCCAGCAGCGTAGGGGGTAGCGGGGACTACGAGCAGTACTTC.

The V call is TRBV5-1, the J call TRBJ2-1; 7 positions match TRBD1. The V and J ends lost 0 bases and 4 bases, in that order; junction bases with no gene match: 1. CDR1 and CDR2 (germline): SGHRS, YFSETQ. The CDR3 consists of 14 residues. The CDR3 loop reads CASSLGTGYNEQFF. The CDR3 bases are TGCGCCAGCAGCTTGGGGACAGGTTACAATGAGCAGTTCTTC.

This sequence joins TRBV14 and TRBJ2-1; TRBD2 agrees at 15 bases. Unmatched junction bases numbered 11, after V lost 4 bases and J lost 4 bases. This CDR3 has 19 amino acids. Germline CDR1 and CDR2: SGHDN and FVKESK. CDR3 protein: CASSPSGLAGGPAYNEQFF. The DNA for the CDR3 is TGTGCCAGCAGCCCCTCGGGACTAGCGGGGGGCCCGGCTTACAATGAGCAGTTCTTC.